A selection of T cell receptor beta chains follows, all from one sample in a study of blood T cell repertoires in COVID-19. The protocol was immunoSEQ multiplex PCR, while the TCRdb copy is restricted to in-frame clones and leaves out a portion. The sample holds more than 350,000 clones, approximately 87% seen once. Source material: PBMCs or T cells enriched from blood (not recorded which). Every receptor here comes from a woman in her 50s who had recovered from COVID-19. Both conserved end residues are trimmed from each CDR3. The D gene is left open where the match is weak.

J gene,V gene,D gene,CDR3 protein
TRBJ1-5,TRBV18,.,ASSPGGQGNQPQH
TRBJ1-5,TRBV5-1,TRBD1,ASSWGQGGNQPQH
TRBJ1-5,TRBV27,TRBD1,ASSARQGGQPQH
TRBJ1-6,TRBV2,.,ASRARVGNSPLH
TRBJ2-7,TRBV7-2,TRBD1,ASSRKTGDSYEQY
TRBJ1-5,TRBV19,TRBD1,VTRETGVGSNQPQH
TRBJ2-1,TRBV5-1,TRBD2,ASSGSSSGGNYNEQF
TRBJ2-5,TRBV9,TRBD2,ASSARLAGGQETQY
TRBJ1-5,TRBV6-6,.,ASRDAGLGQPQH
TRBJ1-5,TRBV19,.,ATDLKGLRTGQPQH
TRBJ2-7,TRBV6-5,TRBD1,ASRDRGYRSYEQY
TRBJ1-5,TRBV20-1,TRBD1,SVSTGGGGNQPQH
TRBJ2-1,TRBV5-8,TRBD2,ASSLQLAGTNEQF
TRBJ1-2,TRBV2,TRBD1,ASSVEGGPSNYGYT
TRBJ1-2,TRBV28,.,AAGYYGYT
TRBJ1-1,TRBV27,.,ASRIRANTEAF
TRBJ1-2,TRBV3-1/TRBV3-2,.,ASSQTRENGYT
TRBJ2-5,TRBV18,.,ASSPAREETQY
TRBJ1-1,TRBV27,.,ASSYRDTNTEAF
TRBJ2-3,TRBV5-1,.,ASRMSPGDADTQY
TRBJ1-1,TRBV11-2,.,ASSMSRDLNTEAF
TRBJ1-3,TRBV6-9,.,ASSYHSSGNTIY
TRBJ1-1,TRBV5-5,.,ASSVETANTEAF
TRBJ2-7,TRBV11-2,TRBD1,ASSLQAGTGGYEQY
TRBJ2-5,TRBV11-3,TRBD1,ASSLGTGQETQY
TRBJ1-2,TRBV30,TRBD1,AWSSGTGDAYGYT
TRBJ1-2,TRBV9,TRBD1,ASSAGTGGGYT
TRBJ1-1,TRBV7-9,.,ASSLAGGERAF
TRBJ1-3,TRBV15,.,ATSVGAVLNTIY
TRBJ2-5,TRBV6-2/TRBV6-3,TRBD1,ASSKQGMGETQY
TRBJ2-1,TRBV5-4,TRBD2,ASSLAGGLEQF
TRBJ1-2,TRBV3-1/TRBV3-2,.,ASSQPGNFYGYT
TRBJ1-6,TRBV7-3,.,ASTHTPEVSNSPLH
TRBJ2-1,TRBV28,.,ASSFPGEVYNEQF
TRBJ2-3,TRBV4-1,TRBD2,ASSQTSGDTDTQY
TRBJ1-6,TRBV27,.,ASSLKGSRRNSPLH
TRBJ2-2,TRBV7-9,.,ASSLDGYTGELF
TRBJ2-7,TRBV24-1,TRBD2,ATSDPRGVSGQY